These T cell receptor beta chains were read from a single sample in a study of T-cell memory formation after mild COVID-19. Using its own MiXCR run on the 5' RACE reads, TCRdb lists one record per CDR3 protein. Of just over 350,000 distinct CDR3 sequences listed, over 13% are singletons. The specimen was PBMCs or a T cell subset sorted from them (not recorded which). The receptors derive from a man aged 18 to 30 who had mild COVID-19 (a few samples of this study predate the infection). Cell type and time point are not known. Both conserved end residues are part of each CDR3. A D gene is named only where the DNA matches it firmly. A clone size is listed for some rows: how often the clone was seen (once, few, many), or a class if it is expanded.

TRBD1	TRBJ2-1	TRBV7-3	many	TGTGCCAGCGGGACAGGGCCGTTCAATGAGCAGTTCTTC	CASGTGPFNEQFF
TRBD1	TRBJ2-6	TRBV5-1	.	TGCGCCAGCAGCTCTCCCGGGACAGGGGATTATGGGGCCAACGTCCTGACTTTC	CASSSPGTGDYGANVLTF
.	TRBJ2-7	TRBV12-3/TRBV12-4	.	TGTGCCAGCAGTCCCGGGACATTCTACGAGCAGTACTTC	CASSPGTFYEQYF
TRBD2	TRBJ2-5	TRBV4-1	.	TGCGCCAGCAGCCAGTTAGGGGCGGGAGAAGAGACCCAGTACTTC	CASSQLGAGEETQYF
.	TRBJ1-6	TRBV7-9	.	TGTGCCAGCAGCTTAGATCCAGGGGACGGTTCACCCCTCCACTTT	CASSLDPGDGSPLHF
TRBD2	TRBJ2-1	TRBV7-9	few	TGTGCCAGCAGCCTCCCTAGCGGGGTTTTCAATGAGCAGTTCTTC	CASSLPSGVFNEQFF
.	TRBJ1-1	TRBV4-3	many	TGCGCCAGCAGCCTGAGCCCAGAGGGTCGGAACACTGAAGCTTTCTTT	CASSLSPEGRNTEAFF
.	TRBJ2-5	TRBV9	.	TGTGCCAGCAGCGCCGGGACGGTAGGAGAGACCCAGTACTTC	CASSAGTVGETQYF
.	TRBJ2-3	TRBV11-3	.	TGTGCCAGCAGCTCCGGGCCGAACACAGATACGCAGTATTTT	CASSSGPNTDTQYF
.	TRBJ2-3	TRBV5-1	.	TGCGCCAGCACCCTCACCTCTCCTCAGCAGACAGATACGCAGTATTTT	CASTLTSPQQTDTQYF
.	TRBJ2-1	TRBV4-1	few	TGCGCCAGCAGTCAGGGAAGGTTGAGGGGGGGCAGCTCCTACAATGAGCAGTTCTTC	CASSQGRLRGGSSYNEQFF
.	TRBJ2-5	TRBV3-1	few	TGTGCCAGCAGCCGGGACATAACCCAAGAGACCCAGTACTTC	CASSRDITQETQYF
TRBD1	TRBJ2-2	TRBV5-1	few	TGCGCCAGCACCCCCTTGGACAGGAGGTACACCGGGGAGCTGTTTTTT	CASTPLDRRYTGELFF
TRBD1	TRBJ2-7	TRBV6-2/TRBV6-3	many	TGTGCCAGCACCGGACAGGGAAGGTACGAGCAGTACTTC	CASTGQGRYEQYF
TRBD1	TRBJ1-2	TRBV5-1	many	TGCGCCAGCAGCTACGGGACAGGGAATGGCTACACCTTC	CASSYGTGNGYTF
TRBD1	TRBJ2-7	TRBV5-1	.	TGCGCCAGCAGCCTAAATACAGGGGGCGTTCACTACGAGCAGTACTTC	CASSLNTGGVHYEQYF
TRBD2	TRBJ2-7	TRBV7-2	few	TGTGCCAGCAGCTTATTGGCTAGCGGGTGGTACGAGCAGTACTTC	CASSLLASGWYEQYF